The sequence of this T cell receptor beta chain was determined in a study of a mutant IDH1 vaccine in newly diagnosed glioma. Study results and limitations: Vaccine-induced immune responses were detected in around 92% of patients.

Only in-frame clones appear in the TCRdb table, and some are missing; sequencing was by immunoSEQ multiplex PCR. The sample carries tens of thousands of clones, more than 80% recorded once. The sample's time point: week 11, during vaccination. Vaccination used 300 ug of mutant IDH1 20-mer peptide per dose, with topical imiquimod. Newly diagnosed WHO grade 3 or 4 IDH1-mutant, ATRX-lost astrocytomas were identified in the donors. In the case of this clone: The antigen is unknown.

The input for sequencing was PBMCs, taken from a glioma patient whose treatment included an IDH1 peptide vaccine. This sequence was found in a man aged 25 to 40 with glioma.

This chain's CDR3 is CASSPRVGVTYEQYF. CDR3 DNA: TGTGCCAGCAGTCCCCGCGTCGGGGTGACCTACGAGCAGTACTTC. V and J are TRBV7-8 and TRBJ2-7; a possible D gene is TRBD2 (5 bases). The ends were cut back, 6 bases at V and 2 bases at J, with 17 bases in the middle. This CDR3 contains 15 residues. Germline V lookup: CDR1 SGHVS, CDR2 FQNEAQ. Looking up the rest from reference TRBV7-8 and TRBJ2-7 gives the full variable domain: GAGVSQSPRYKVAKRGQDVALRCDPISGHVSLFWYQQALGQGPEFLTYFQNEAQLDKSGLPSDRFFAERPEGSVSTLKIQRTQQEDSAVYLCASSPRVGVTYEQYFGPGTRLTVT.